The sequence of this T cell receptor beta chain was determined in a study of T cell changes during pregnancy in multiple sclerosis. V gave up 5 bases and J gave up 8 bases, with 9 bases separating them. Per germline, CDR1 MNHEY and CDR2 SVGAGI. The CDR3 consists of 12 residues. TCRdb keeps only in-frame clones here, not all; method: immunoSEQ multiplex PCR. The data contain some 97,000 clones, around nine tenths of them singletons. This clone appeared a few times. The V and J genes are TRBV6-5 and TRBJ2-2; D is unresolved. The sequenced sample was peripheral blood, obtained in the second trimester of pregnancy. This TCR was recovered from a female donor with multiple sclerosis, enrolled in a pregnancy study. In nucleotides, the CDR3 is TGTGCCAGCAGTAGCCCGCGGGGGGAGCTGTTTTTT. Translating it yields CASSSPRGELFF.